The 20 T cell receptor beta chains below all came from one sample that was sequenced in a study of blood T cell repertoires in COVID-19. Generated by immunoSEQ multiplex PCR, the TCRdb table keeps only in-frame clones and is missing some. The sample holds about 200,000 clones, 82% seen once. Sample: peripheral blood. The receptors shown here come from a woman older than 75 with COVID-19, enrolled during active disease.

The chain has TRBV7-2 and TRBJ2-2; D call uncertain. Germline V gene sequence: CDR1 SGHTA, CDR2 FQGNSA. This CDR3 is built from 13 residues. The V end was cut by 5 bases, the J end by 5 bases, with 9 bases between. CDR3: CASSLNPTGELFF. Here the CDR3 DNA reads TGTGCCAGCAGCCTAAACCCTACCGGGGAGCTGTTTTTT.

This rearrangement joins TRBV10-3 to TRBJ2-3, with 7 bases that match TRBD1. The CDR3 length is 14 residues. J gave up 1 base and V 4 bases, and 2 bases lay outside the gene matches. Germline CDR1 ENHRY, CDR2 SYGVKD. The CDR3 loop reads CAISGQGRTDTQYF. The CDR3 bases are TGTGCCATCAGTGGACAGGGACGCACAGATACGCAGTATTTT.

This chain links TRBV5-1 with TRBJ2-1; D is possibly TRBD2 (6 bases). V was shortened by 5 bases and J by 2 bases, with 11 bases between the two germline ends. In germline, CDR1 is SGHRS, CDR2 YFSETQ. The CDR3 totals 14 residues. CDR3 coding DNA: TGCGCCAGCAGAGTGGGGGGTCCCTACAATGAGCAGTTCTTC. Protein product: CASRVGGPYNEQFF.

The chain is built from TRBV2 and TRBJ1-2; 8 bases line up with TRBD1. CDR1 and CDR2 from the germline V gene are SNHLY and FYNNEI. The junction had 6 bases not matched to a gene; V was cut back by 7 bases and J by 8 bases. The CDR3 extends over 12 amino acids. The CDR3, as DNA: TGTGCCAGCACTAGGACAGGGAGCGGCTACACCTTC. Protein product: CASTRTGSGYTF.

V and J are TRBV7-2 and TRBJ2-7, with D possibly matching TRBD2 (6 bases). CDR1 is SGHTA, CDR2 FQGNSA, per germline. The CDR3 is 15 amino acids. V dropped 5 bases and J dropped 4 bases, with 18 bases sitting between them. In nucleotides, the CDR3 is TGTGCCAGCAGCCCTCCGGGACTTAATCTTTACGAGCAGTACTTC. Encoded protein: CASSPPGLNLYEQYF. The entire variable domain, with the rest obtained from reference TRBV7-2 and TRBJ2-7, is as follows: GAGVSQSPSNKVTEKGKDVELRCDPISGHTALYWYRQSLGQGLEFLIYFQGNSAPDKSGLPSDRFSAERTGGSVSTLTIQRTQQEDSAVYLCASSPPGLNLYEQYFGPGTRLTVT.

This clone has a handful of counts. The genes are TRBV7-9 and TRBJ1-5; possibly TRBD1 for D (6 bases). CDR1 and CDR2 from the germline V gene are SEHNR and FQNEAQ (reference sequence). This CDR3 contains 15 residues. V was trimmed by 0 bases and J by 1 base, leaving 7 bases between them. The CDR3 nucleotides are TGTGCCAGCAGCTTAGCCAGGGGCAGCAATCAGCCCCAGCATTTT. Its protein is CASSLARGSNQPQHF.

The rearrangement joins TRBV7-9 to TRBJ1-2; the D gene is possibly TRBD1 (6 bases). V was clipped by 4 bases and J by 5 bases, with 14 bases between them. CDR1 SEHNR and CDR2 FQNEAQ come from the germline V gene (reference sequence). The CDR3 runs to 14 residues. The CDR3 loop is CASSSDREGYGYTF. The CDR3, as DNA: TGTGCCAGCAGCTCGGACAGAGAGGGTTATGGCTACACCTTC.

V and J are TRBV18 and TRBJ2-7, with TRBD2 as a possible D gene (5 bases). Looked up from germline, CDR1 is KGHSH and CDR2 is LQKENI. CDR3 length equals 13 residues. Trimming took 6 bases from V and 7 from J, leaving 16 bases between them. The CDR3 is CASSPTGGREQYF. The CDR3 DNA follows: TGTGCCAGCTCCCCCACGGGCGGGCGAGAGCAGTACTTC.

The chain recombines TRBV2 with TRBJ2-7; 12 bases are shared with TRBD2. This CDR3 contains 15 residues. Germline V gives CDR1 SNHLY, CDR2 FYNNEI. The trim removed 6 bases at V and 1 base at J, leaving 4 bases unmatched. The CDR3 is CASRATSGGSYEQYF. The DNA of the CDR3 is TGTGCCAGCAGAGCGACTAGCGGGGGATCCTACGAGCAGTACTTC.

The V gene is TRBV6-5, the J gene TRBJ1-1, with 8 bases matching TRBD1. This CDR3 contains 14 residues. Germline loops: CDR1 MNHEY, CDR2 SVGAGI. Trimming at V came to 6 bases and at J to 5 bases, leaving 8 bases not matched to a gene. CDR3 bases: TGTGCCAGCAGGTCTCAGGGGGCTGGGACTGAAGCTTTCTTT. The encoded protein is CASRSQGAGTEAFF.

The rearrangement links TRBV2 to TRBJ1-2; 7 nucleotides match TRBD1. Per germline, CDR1 SNHLY and CDR2 FYNNEI. CDR3 length: 13 residues. V shed 5 bases and J 3 bases; nucleotides not matched to a gene: 3. As DNA, the CDR3 is TGTGCCAGCAGTAGACAGGGATACTATGGCTACACCTTC. As protein: CASSRQGYYGYTF. Complete variable domain (other parts from reference TRBV2 and TRBJ1-2): EPEVTQTPSHQVTQMGQEVILRCVPISNHLYFYWYRQILGQKVEFLVSFYNNEISEKSEIFDDQFSVERPDGSNFTLKIRSTKLEDSAMYFCASSRQGYYGYTFGSGTRLTVV.

The V gene is TRBV18, the J gene TRBJ2-5; TRBD2 might be the D (5 bases). Germline assignment: CDR1 KGHSH and CDR2 LQKENI. The CDR3 runs 13 residues. Trimming shortened V by 6 bases and J by 3 bases, and 11 bases separated the two germline ends. The CDR3 DNA reads as TGTGCCAGCTCGCCCGGGGTGGAAGAGACCCAGTACTTC. Its translation: CASSPGVEETQYF. Filled out from reference TRBV18 and TRBJ2-5, the complete variable domain reads NAGVMQNPRHLVRRRGQEARLRCSPMKGHSHVYWYRQLPEEGLKFMVYLQKENIIDESGMPKERFSAEFPKEGPSILRIQQVVRGDSAAYFCASSPGVEETQYFGPGTRLLVL.

The chain couples TRBV18 to TRBJ2-5; 10 positions agree with TRBD1. V shed 5 bases, J shed 3 bases, and the junction held 6 bases outside the gene matches. The CDR3 contains 15 residues. From germline, CDR1 is KGHSH and CDR2 LQKENI. For the CDR3, the DNA is TGTGCCAGCTCATTAGGGACAGGGGTCGAAGAGACCCAGTACTTC. Its translation is CASSLGTGVEETQYF.

The chain couples TRBV2 to TRBJ2-6; 8 bases align to TRBD1. J gave up 0 bases and V 5 bases, and 3 bases lay outside the gene matches. The CDR3 consists of 16 residues. CDR1 is SNHLY, CDR2 FYNNEI, per germline. Here the CDR3 DNA reads TGTGCCAGCAGTCGCGACAGGGGCTCTGGGGCCAACGTCCTGACTTTC. Protein sequence: CASSRDRGSGANVLTF.

The V gene is TRBV20-1, the J gene TRBJ1-1, with a tentative D call TRBD1 (6 bases). The ends were cut back, 3 bases at V and 5 bases at J, with 16 bases in the middle. Germline CDR1 is DFQATT and CDR2 is SNEGSKA (reference sequence). CDR3 size: 14 residues. CDR3 sequence (DNA): TGCAGTGCTAGTTTCGCCAGGGGAGTAACTGAAGCTTTCTTT. Residues: CSASFARGVTEAFF.

The rearrangement uses TRBV4-1 and TRBJ2-5; a weak D match, TRBD1 (5 bases). The CDR3 is 16 amino acids. Germline CDR1 and CDR2: MGHRA and YSYEKL. Trimming removed 1 base from V and 2 bases from J, with 14 bases in between. The CDR3 reads CASSQGLVGPQETQYF. CDR3 DNA: TGCGCCAGCAGCCAAGGGCTGGTGGGGCCGCAAGAGACCCAGTACTTC.

The table lists this clone with a count of one. The rearrangement joins TRBV14 to TRBJ2-7; D is possibly TRBD1 (5 bases). This CDR3 has 15 residues. CDR1 and CDR2 from the germline V gene are SGHDN and FVKESK. V gave up 2 bases and J gave up 3 bases, with 14 bases separating them. CDR3 in amino acids: CASSQRAQAYYEQYF. The DNA of the CDR3 is TGTGCCAGCAGCCAAAGAGCACAGGCCTACTACGAGCAGTACTTC. Drawing the rest from reference TRBV14 and TRBJ2-7, the complete variable domain is EAGVTQFPSHSVIEKGQTVTLRCDPISGHDNLYWYRRVMGKEIKFLLHFVKESKQDESGMPNNRFLAERTGGTYSTLKVQPAELEDSGVYFCASSQRAQAYYEQYFGPGTRLTVT.

V gene TRBV28 combines with J gene TRBJ1-6; weak D call: TRBD1 (5 bases). Germline CDR1 is MDHEN and CDR2 is SYDVKM. The CDR3 sequence is 16 residues long. With 7 bases removed from V and 10 bases from J, the gap between germline ends came to 23 bases. The CDR3 reads CASNTIGWGQGSPLHF. The DNA for the CDR3 is TGTGCCAGCAATACCATAGGGTGGGGCCAAGGGTCACCCCTCCACTTT.

The rearrangement joins TRBV19 to TRBJ1-1; 7 nucleotides line up with TRBD1. The V gene end was trimmed by 8 bases and the J gene end by 8 bases; junction bases not matched to a gene: 5. Germline V gene lookup returns CDR1 LNHDA and CDR2 SQIVND (reference sequence). The length of the CDR3 is 11 residues. The DNA of the CDR3 is TGTGCCAGTGAGAGGACAGGAGAAGCTTTCTTT. It specifies CASERTGEAFF. The full variable domain, its missing parts supplied by reference TRBV19 and TRBJ1-1, is DGGITQSPKYLFRKEGQNVTLSCEQNLNHDAMYWYRQDPGQGLRLIYYSQIVNDFQKGDIAEGYSVSREKKESFPLTVTSAQKNPTAFYLCASERTGEAFFGQGTRLTVV.

The chain employs TRBV27 and TRBJ1-3; D is ambiguous. CDR3 size: 15 residues. Per the germline V gene, CDR1 is MNHEY and CDR2 is SMNVEV (reference sequence). V was cut by 2 bases and J by 0 bases, with 8 bases left in between. The CDR3 nucleotides are TGTGCCAGCAGTTTAAAACGGAGCTCTGGAAACACCATATATTTT. It is translated as CASSLKRSSGNTIYF.